The rows below give T cell receptor beta chains drawn from one sample of a study of identical twins. From the 5' RACE reads, TCRdb called clonotypes with MiXCR, one entry per CDR3 protein. The sample has 700,000 or so distinct CDR3 sequences, 8% to 9% seen once. This sample also belongs to another study, concerning yellow fever vaccine responses in identical twins.

The sequenced sample consisted of PBMCs. The receptors here all came from a woman under 30 in good health. CDR3s leave out the opening cysteine and the closing phenylalanine or tryptophan. Part of the rows lack a size; the others show once, few, many or a class for expanded clones.

j_gene,v_gene,abundance,CDR3aa
TRBJ2-1,TRBV30,NA,AWSTGSHNEQF
TRBJ2-7,TRBV28,few,ASSSGQGPQGTRYEQY
TRBJ2-5,TRBV23-1,NA,ASSQSDQGGQETQY
TRBJ2-7,TRBV12-3/TRBV12-4,few,ASSLSLGTGVGEQY
TRBJ1-1,TRBV18,few,ASSPGTKITEAF
TRBJ2-6,TRBV6-1,few,ASSRRFSGANVLT
TRBJ2-6,TRBV5-1,many,ASSATRDSSSGANVLT
TRBJ2-5,TRBV4-2,NA,ASSQGPQIQETQY
TRBJ2-3,TRBV20-1,NA,SASSAVPSTDTQY
TRBJ2-1,TRBV10-3,NA,AISEQAGSYNEQF
TRBJ2-5,TRBV5-1,many,ASSSDGGGLQTQY
TRBJ2-2,TRBV12-3/TRBV12-4,NA,ASSIQGAGAGELF
TRBJ2-7,TRBV15,NA,ATSREGKGNAYEQY
TRBJ1-4,TRBV6-5,few,ASSYLKRPTNEKLF
TRBJ2-7,TRBV6-6,NA,ASSYSSENEQY
TRBJ1-5,TRBV4-2,NA,ASSQGGQPNQPQH
TRBJ2-3,TRBV7-2,many,ASSPGQGRGTDTQY
TRBJ2-3,TRBV10-3,NA,AISETPGRGADTQY
TRBJ1-2,TRBV10-3,many,AISEVQGTGENYGYT